This T cell receptor beta chain was sequenced in a study of T cell changes during pregnancy in multiple sclerosis. Libraries were prepared by immunoSEQ multiplex PCR; TCRdb keeps only in-frame clonotypes and omits some of them. The sample lists some 80,000 clones, nearly 95% occurring once. The starting material was peripheral blood, obtained in the second trimester of pregnancy. This clonotype was sampled from a female donor with multiple sclerosis, enrolled in a pregnancy study.

The CDR3 DNA sequence: TGTGCCAGTAGTATAGCGGCGGTAGGCGTCCTGACTTTC. This codes for CASSIAAVGVLTF. The chain combines TRBV19 with TRBJ2-6; D is unclear. V dropped 1 base and J dropped 12 bases, with 10 bases sitting between them. From germline, CDR1 is LNHDA and CDR2 SQIVND (reference sequence). The CDR3 sequence is 13 residues long.